This TCR beta chain was retrieved from a study of shared clonotypes between healthy human individuals. Sequencing was at deep level. Genomic DNA of every subset was divided equally among multiple immunoSEQ plates. The input for sorted-subset replicate PCRs was 200 ng DNA, some 30,000 T cell genomes. The repertoire was sequenced with immunoSEQ multiplex PCR; TCRdb's copy has only in-frame clones and lacks some. The sample records about 820,000 clones, 80% to 95% being singletons. CDR3 length: 12 residues. CDR1 is SGHNT, CDR2 YYREEE, per germline (reference sequence). V was trimmed by 7 bases and J by 5 bases, leaving 12 bases between them. Positively selected for CCR7, the CD45RO-negative cells used as naive CD8 cells excluded terminally differentiated effector memory CD45RA+ cells.

Sequencing used naive CD8+ T cells sorted from blood. The chain has TRBV5-4 and TRBJ2-5; D possibly uses TRBD1 or TRBD2 (5 bases each). The receptor was derived from a man aged 25 to 45 in good health. The CDR3 DNA follows: TGTGCCAGCTCAGGGACGGAGGAGACCCAGTACTTC. Encoded protein: CASSGTEETQYF. Supplemented by reference TRBV5-4 and TRBJ2-5, the full variable domain reads ETGVTQSPTHLIKTRGQQVTLRCSSQSGHNTVSWYQQALGQGPQFIFQYYREEENGRGNFPPRFSGLQFPNYSSELNVNALELDDSALYLCASSGTEETQYFGPGTRLLVL.